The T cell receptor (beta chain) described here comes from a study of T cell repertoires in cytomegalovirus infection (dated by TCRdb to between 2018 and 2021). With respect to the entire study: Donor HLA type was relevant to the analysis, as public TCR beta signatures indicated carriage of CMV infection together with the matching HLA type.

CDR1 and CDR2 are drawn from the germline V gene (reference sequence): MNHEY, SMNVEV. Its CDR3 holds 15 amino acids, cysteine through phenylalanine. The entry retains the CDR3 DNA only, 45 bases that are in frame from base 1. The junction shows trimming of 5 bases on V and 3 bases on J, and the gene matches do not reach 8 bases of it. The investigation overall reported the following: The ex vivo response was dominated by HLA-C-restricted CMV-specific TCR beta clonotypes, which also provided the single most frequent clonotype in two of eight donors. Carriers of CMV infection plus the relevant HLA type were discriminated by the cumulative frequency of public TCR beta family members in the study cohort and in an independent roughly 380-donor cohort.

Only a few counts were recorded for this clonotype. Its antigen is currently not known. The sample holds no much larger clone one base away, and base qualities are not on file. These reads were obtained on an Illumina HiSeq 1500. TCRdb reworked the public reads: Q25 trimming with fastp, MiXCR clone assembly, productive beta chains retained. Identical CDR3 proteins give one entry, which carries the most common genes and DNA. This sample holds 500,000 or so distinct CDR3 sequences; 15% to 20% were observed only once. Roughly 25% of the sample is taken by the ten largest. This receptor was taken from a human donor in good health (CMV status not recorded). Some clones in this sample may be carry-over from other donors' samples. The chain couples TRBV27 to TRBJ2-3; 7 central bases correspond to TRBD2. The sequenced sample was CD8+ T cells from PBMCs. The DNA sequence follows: TGTGCCAGCAGTCCCCCGGGACTACAAACAGATACGCAGTATTTT. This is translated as CASSPPGLQTDTQYF.